This TCR beta chain was obtained from a study of blood T cell repertoires in COVID-19. Assay used: immunoSEQ multiplex PCR; TCRdb lists only in-frame clones, some missing. The data contain over 200,000 clones, 75% to 90% of them seen just once; the ten biggest clones take up around 25%. V shed 4 bases, J shed 5 bases, and the junction held 10 bases outside the gene matches. CDR1 DFQATT and CDR2 SNEGSKA come from the germline V gene (reference sequence). The CDR3 is made up of 14 amino acids. The receptor was isolated from a middle-aged man with acute or convalescent COVID-19. The J gene is TRBJ2-5, the V gene TRBV20-1, with 7 bases that match TRBD2. The sample was peripheral blood. The CDR3: CSAIEGRAHETQYF. In DNA form, the CDR3 reads TGCAGTGCTATTGAAGGGAGGGCCCATGAGACCCAGTACTTC.